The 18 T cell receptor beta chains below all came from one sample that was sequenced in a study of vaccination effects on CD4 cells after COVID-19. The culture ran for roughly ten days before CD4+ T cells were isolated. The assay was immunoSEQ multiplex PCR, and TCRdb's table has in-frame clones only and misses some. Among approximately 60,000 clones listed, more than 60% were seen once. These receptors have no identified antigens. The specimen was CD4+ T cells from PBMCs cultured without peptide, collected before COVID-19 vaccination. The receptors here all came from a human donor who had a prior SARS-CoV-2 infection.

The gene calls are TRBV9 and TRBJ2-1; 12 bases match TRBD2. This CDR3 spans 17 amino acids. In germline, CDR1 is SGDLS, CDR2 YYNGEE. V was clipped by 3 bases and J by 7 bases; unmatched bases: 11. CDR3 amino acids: CASSARGTSGSKNEQFF. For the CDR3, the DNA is TGTGCCAGCAGCGCCCGGGGGACTAGCGGGTCCAAAAATGAGCAGTTCTTC.

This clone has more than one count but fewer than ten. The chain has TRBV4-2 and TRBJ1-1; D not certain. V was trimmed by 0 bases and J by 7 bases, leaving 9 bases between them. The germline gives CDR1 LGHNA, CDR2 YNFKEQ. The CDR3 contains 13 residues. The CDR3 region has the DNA TGTGCCAGCAGCCAAGAGGCTTGGGGTGAAGCTTTCTTT. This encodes CASSQEAWGEAFF.

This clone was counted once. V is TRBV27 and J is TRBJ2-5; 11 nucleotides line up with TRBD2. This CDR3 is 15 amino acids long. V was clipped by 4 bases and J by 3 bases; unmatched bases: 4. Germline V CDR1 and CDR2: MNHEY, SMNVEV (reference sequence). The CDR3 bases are TGTGCCAGCAGTTCCCAGACTAGCGGGGAAGAGACCCAGTACTTC. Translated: CASSSQTSGEETQYF.

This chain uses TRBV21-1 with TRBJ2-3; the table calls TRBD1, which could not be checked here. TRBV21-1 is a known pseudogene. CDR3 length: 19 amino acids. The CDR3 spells CASSKGWSGRGRSTDTQYF. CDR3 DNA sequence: TGTGCCAGCAGCAAAGGATGGTCGGGCAGGGGGAGAAGCACAGATACGCAGTATTTT.

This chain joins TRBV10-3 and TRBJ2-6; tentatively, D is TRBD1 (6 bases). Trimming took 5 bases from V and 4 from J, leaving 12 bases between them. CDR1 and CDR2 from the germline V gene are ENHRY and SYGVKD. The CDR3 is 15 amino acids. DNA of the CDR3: TGTGCCATCAGTACACAGGGTAGCGGGGCCAACGTCCTGACTTTC. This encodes CAISTQGSGANVLTF.

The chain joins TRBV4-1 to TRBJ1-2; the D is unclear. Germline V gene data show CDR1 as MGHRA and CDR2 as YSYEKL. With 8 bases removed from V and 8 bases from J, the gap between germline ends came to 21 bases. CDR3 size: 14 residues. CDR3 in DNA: TGCGCCAGCGTCTATAAAGCGAGTTCAGAAGGCTACACCTTC. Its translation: CASVYKASSEGYTF.

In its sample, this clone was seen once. CDR3 DNA: TGTGCCAGTAGTCAGCCCGGGGGCAATCAGCCCCAGCATTTT. This gives the protein CASSQPGGNQPQHF. V and J are TRBV19 and TRBJ1-5; D not certain. Trimming stripped 5 bases from V and 2 bases from J, with 10 bases between. The germline CDR1 and CDR2 sequences are LNHDA and SQIVND (reference sequence). There are 14 residues in the CDR3.

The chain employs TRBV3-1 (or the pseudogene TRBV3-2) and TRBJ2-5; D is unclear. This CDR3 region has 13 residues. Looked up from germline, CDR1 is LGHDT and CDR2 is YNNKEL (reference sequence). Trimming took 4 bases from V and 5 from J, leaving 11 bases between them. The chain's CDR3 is CASSLAADETQYF. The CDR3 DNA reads TGTGCCAGCAGCCTCGCGGCTGACGAGACCCAGTACTTC.

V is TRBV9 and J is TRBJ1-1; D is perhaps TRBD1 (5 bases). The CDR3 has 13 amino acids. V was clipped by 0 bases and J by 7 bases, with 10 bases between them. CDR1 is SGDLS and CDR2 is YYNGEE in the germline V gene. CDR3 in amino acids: CASSVAVQGEAFF. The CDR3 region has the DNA TGTGCCAGCAGCGTAGCTGTTCAGGGTGAAGCTTTCTTT.

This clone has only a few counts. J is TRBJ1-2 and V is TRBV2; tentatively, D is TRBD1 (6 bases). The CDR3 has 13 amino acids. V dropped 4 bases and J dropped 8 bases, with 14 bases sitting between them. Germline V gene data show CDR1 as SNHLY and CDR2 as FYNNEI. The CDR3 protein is CASSGMGARGYTF. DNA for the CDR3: TGTGCCAGCAGTGGGATGGGGGCGCGGGGCTACACCTTC.

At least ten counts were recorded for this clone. CDR3 nucleotides: TGTGCCAGCATACGGGGTATCCAAAACATTCAGTACTTC. It translates to CASIRGIQNIQYF. This rearrangement joins TRBV2 to TRBJ2-4; D may be TRBD2 (5 bases). CDR3 length: 13 residues. V was trimmed by 7 bases and J by 5 bases, leaving 12 bases between them. Germline-derived CDR1 and CDR2 are SNHLY and FYNNEI.

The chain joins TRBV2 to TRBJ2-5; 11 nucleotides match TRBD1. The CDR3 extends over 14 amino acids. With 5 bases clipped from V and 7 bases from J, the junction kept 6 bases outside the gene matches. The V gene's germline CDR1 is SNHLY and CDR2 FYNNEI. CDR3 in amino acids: CASSQDRGPSTQYF. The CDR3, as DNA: TGTGCCAGCAGTCAGGACAGGGGGCCTTCGACCCAGTACTTC. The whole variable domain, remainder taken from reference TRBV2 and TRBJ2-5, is EPEVTQTPSHQVTQMGQEVILRCVPISNHLYFYWYRQILGQKVEFLVSFYNNEISEKSEIFDDQFSVERPDGSNFTLKIRSTKLEDSAMYFCASSQDRGPSTQYFGPGTRLLVL.

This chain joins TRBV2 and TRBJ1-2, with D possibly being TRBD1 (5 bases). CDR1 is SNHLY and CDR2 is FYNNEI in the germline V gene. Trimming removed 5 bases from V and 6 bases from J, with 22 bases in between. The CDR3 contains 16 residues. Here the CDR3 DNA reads TGTGCCAGCAGTCTGAGTTTTTGGGGCATGAGGAATGGCTACACCTTC. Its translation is CASSLSFWGMRNGYTF.

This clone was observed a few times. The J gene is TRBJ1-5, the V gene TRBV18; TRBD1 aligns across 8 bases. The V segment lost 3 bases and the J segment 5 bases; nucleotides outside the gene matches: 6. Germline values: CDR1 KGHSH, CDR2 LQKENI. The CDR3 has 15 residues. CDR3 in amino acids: CASSPRTGRDQPQHF. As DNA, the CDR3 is TGTGCCAGCTCACCTCGGACAGGGCGGGATCAGCCCCAGCATTTT.

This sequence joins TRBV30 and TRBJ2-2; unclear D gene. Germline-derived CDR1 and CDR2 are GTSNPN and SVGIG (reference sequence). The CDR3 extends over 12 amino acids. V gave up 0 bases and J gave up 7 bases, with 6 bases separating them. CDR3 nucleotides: TGTGCCTGGAGTGTCAGTTTCGGGGAGCTGTTTTTT. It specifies CAWSVSFGELFF. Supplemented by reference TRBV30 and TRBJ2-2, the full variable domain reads SQTIHQWPATLVQPVGSPLSLECTVEGTSNPNLYWYRQAAGRGLQLLFYSVGIGQISSEVPQNLSASRPQDRQFILSSKKLLLSDSGFYLCAWSVSFGELFFGEGSRLTVL.

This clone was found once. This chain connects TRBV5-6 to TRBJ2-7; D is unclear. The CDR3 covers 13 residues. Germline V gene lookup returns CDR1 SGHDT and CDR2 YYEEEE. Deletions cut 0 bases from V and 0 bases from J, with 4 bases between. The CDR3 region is CASSLGSSYEQYF. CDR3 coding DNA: TGTGCCAGCAGCTTGGGTAGCTCCTACGAGCAGTACTTC. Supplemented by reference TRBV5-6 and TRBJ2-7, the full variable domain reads DAGVTQSPTHLIKTRGQQVTLRCSPKSGHDTVSWYQQALGQGPQFIFQYYEEEERQRGNFPDRFSGHQFPNYSSELNVNALLLGDSALYLCASSLGSSYEQYFGPGTRLTVT.

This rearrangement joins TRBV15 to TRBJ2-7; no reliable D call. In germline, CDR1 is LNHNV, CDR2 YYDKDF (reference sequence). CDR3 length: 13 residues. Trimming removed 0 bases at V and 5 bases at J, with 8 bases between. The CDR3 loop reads CATSREPRDEQYF. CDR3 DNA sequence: TGTGCCACCAGCAGAGAACCGCGCGACGAGCAGTACTTC.

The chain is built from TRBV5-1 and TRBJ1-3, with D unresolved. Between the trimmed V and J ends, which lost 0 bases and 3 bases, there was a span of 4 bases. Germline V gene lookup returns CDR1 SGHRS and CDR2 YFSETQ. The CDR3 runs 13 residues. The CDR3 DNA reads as TGCGCCAGCAGCTTGGGGGGTGGAAACACCATATATTTT. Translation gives CASSLGGGNTIYF.